Listed below are T cell receptor beta chains from one sample, sequenced in a study of blood T cell repertoires in COVID-19. Sequencing was performed with immunoSEQ multiplex PCR; in TCRdb, only in-frame clones are kept and a portion is missing. The data hold approximately 290,000 clones, with around 89% observed a single time. Input material: peripheral blood. These receptor sequences come from a young man with acute or convalescent COVID-19. Both conserved end residues are part of each CDR3. D genes are given only for firm matches. Clone size is stated in some rows and not others, as once, few, many or a class when expanded.

j_gene	v_gene	abundance	d_gene	len	CDR3aa	CDR3nt
TRBJ2-7	TRBV2	-	TRBD2	16	CASSGGLAGGRAEQYF	TGTGCCAGCAGCGGGGGACTAGCGGGAGGTCGGGCCGAGCAGTACTTC
TRBJ1-2	TRBV19	-	TRBD1	15	CASSVTGGRNYGYTF	TGTGCCAGTAGTGTAACAGGGGGCAGAAACTATGGCTACACCTTC
TRBJ1-2	TRBV5-1	-	-	15	CASNDPRVDNYGYTF	TGCGCCAGCAACGACCCCAGGGTGGACAACTATGGCTACACCTTC
TRBJ1-1	TRBV2	once	-	11	CASRPSGSAFF	TGTGCCAGCAGGCCCTCTGGCTCCGCTTTCTTT
TRBJ2-7	TRBV29-1	-	-	12	CSGRDTAYEQYF	TGCAGCGGCCGGGACACAGCCTACGAGCAGTACTTC
TRBJ2-6	TRBV7-2	-	-	18	CASSLVPVQSSGANVLTF	TGTGCCAGCAGCTTAGTGCCCGTACAATCCTCTGGGGCCAACGTCCTGACTTTC
TRBJ1-6	TRBV3-1/TRBV3-2	once	TRBD1	15	CASSLSGQGNSPLHF	TGTGCCAGCAGCCTCTCGGGACAGGGTAATTCACCCCTCCACTTT
TRBJ1-2	TRBV19	-	TRBD1	13	CASSRDRNYGYTF	TGTGCCAGTAGCCGGGACAGGAACTATGGCTACACCTTC
TRBJ1-1	TRBV13	-	TRBD1	14	CASSSRDRNTEAFF	TGTGCCAGCAGCTCGCGGGACAGGAACACTGAAGCTTTCTTT
TRBJ2-5	TRBV5-1	-	-	15	CASRVEPQAGETQYF	TGCGCCAGCAGGGTCGAGCCCCAGGCAGGAGAGACCCAGTACTTC
TRBJ2-1	TRBV6-5	once	TRBD2	14	CASRLAGGANEQFF	TGTGCCAGCAGACTAGCGGGAGGCGCCAATGAGCAGTTCTTC
TRBJ1-4	TRBV5-4	-	TRBD1	14	CASSYTGGPEKLFF	TGTGCCAGCAGCTATACAGGGGGCCCCGAGAAACTGTTTTTT
TRBJ2-3	TRBV5-1	-	-	15	CASTLAGKSTDTQYF	TGCGCCAGCACCCTGGCAGGGAAAAGCACAGATACGCAGTATTTT
TRBJ2-1	TRBV7-7	-	-	13	CASSATGFREQFF	TGTGCTAGCAGCGCCACGGGGTTTAGAGAGCAGTTCTTC
TRBJ2-5	TRBV18	-	-	12	CASSARQETQYF	TGTGCCAGCTCAGCCAGACAAGAGACCCAGTACTTC
TRBJ2-1	TRBV11-3	-	-	13	CASSLVRGNEQFF	TGTGCCAGCAGCTTAGTTCGGGGGAATGAGCAGTTCTTC
TRBJ2-3	TRBV7-2	-	-	14	CASSSRTVTDTQYF	TGTGCCAGCAGCAGCCGGACAGTTACAGATACGCAGTATTTT
TRBJ1-1	TRBV19	once	-	13	CASSIVRNTEAFF	TGTGCCAGTAGTATAGTTAGGAACACTGAAGCTTTCTTT
TRBJ2-1	TRBV7-9	-	-	15	CASSFPSGEGGEQFF	TGTGCCAGCAGCTTTCCTTCAGGCGAGGGAGGTGAGCAGTTCTTC
TRBJ1-2	TRBV7-3	-	-	14	CASSSSNNGEGYTF	TGTGCCAGCAGCTCCTCAAATAACGGGGAGGGCTACACCTTC
TRBJ2-7	TRBV5-1	-	-	12	CASSENIYEQYF	TGCGCCAGCAGCGAGAATATCTACGAGCAGTACTTC
TRBJ2-4	TRBV7-3	-	-	15	CASSLTGGAKNIQYF	TGTGCCAGCAGCTTAACCGGCGGCGCCAAAAACATTCAGTACTTC
TRBJ1-6	TRBV5-5	-	TRBD1	15	CASNRQGASNSPLHF	TGTGCCAGCAACCGACAGGGGGCAAGTAATTCACCCCTCCACTTT
TRBJ2-2	TRBV5-1	once	TRBD1	13	CASNEGAGGELFF	TGCGCCAGCAATGAGGGGGCGGGCGGGGAGCTGTTTTTT
TRBJ1-1	TRBV11-3	-	-	15	CASSLSGHPNTEAFF	TGTGCCAGCAGCTTATCGGGACACCCGAACACTGAAGCTTTCTTT
TRBJ1-5	TRBV28	-	-	15	CASTGLPAGNQPQHF	TGTGCCAGCACCGGACTTCCGGCGGGCAATCAGCCCCAGCATTTT
TRBJ1-2	TRBV18	once	TRBD1	14	CASSPGTGSYGYTF	TGTGCCAGCTCACCAGGGACAGGGTCCTATGGCTACACCTTC
TRBJ1-6	TRBV5-1	once	TRBD1	16	CASSWAGGPNNSPLHF	TGCGCCAGCAGCTGGGCAGGGGGCCCCAATAATTCACCCCTCCACTTT
TRBJ1-5	TRBV4-1	-	-	16	CASSQIDNAANQPQHF	TGCGCCAGCAGCCAAATCGACAACGCCGCCAATCAGCCCCAGCATTTT
TRBJ1-1	TRBV9	-	-	14	CASSVGRGGTEAFF	TGTGCCAGCAGCGTAGGGAGGGGTGGCACTGAAGCTTTCTTT
TRBJ1-6	TRBV4-2	once	-	14	CASSQDVYNSPLHF	TGTGCCAGCAGCCAAGACGTGTATAATTCACCCCTCCACTTT
TRBJ1-2	TRBV28	-	-	11	CGSGDNYGYTF	TGTGGCTCGGGTGATAACTATGGCTACACCTTC
TRBJ1-1	TRBV4-1	-	-	12	CASSWSNTEAFF	TGCGCCAGCAGCTGGAGCAACACTGAAGCTTTCTTT
TRBJ1-2	TRBV5-4	few	-	14	CASSARQERDGYTF	TGTGCCAGCAGCGCCCGACAGGAAAGGGATGGCTACACCTTC
TRBJ2-3	TRBV25-1	-	TRBD1	16	CASSAHTGAGTDTQYF	TGTGCCAGCAGTGCTCATACAGGGGCGGGCACAGATACGCAGTATTTT
TRBJ1-2	TRBV28	-	-	16	CASTPSQGYSNYGYTF	TGTGCCAGCACACCTTCCCAGGGCTATTCTAACTATGGCTACACCTTC
TRBJ1-2	TRBV3-1/TRBV3-2	-	TRBD1	16	CASSKSPTGGNYGYTF	TGTGCCAGCAGCAAATCCCCGACAGGGGGTAACTATGGCTACACCTTC
TRBJ2-1	TRBV6-1	-	-	16	CASSEFTGSSYNEQFF	TGTGCCAGCAGTGAATTCACGGGAAGTTCCTACAATGAGCAGTTCTTC
TRBJ1-4	TRBV5-1	-	-	14	CASSRDSLNEKLFF	TGCGCCAGCAGCCGAGACAGTCTCAATGAAAAACTGTTTTTT
TRBJ2-2	TRBV19	-	TRBD2	14	CASSIAGVPGELFF	TGTGCCAGTAGTATCGCGGGGGTCCCCGGGGAGCTGTTTTTT
TRBJ2-7	TRBV18	-	-	14	CASSQAGVRYEQYF	TGTGCCAGCTCACAAGCAGGGGTAAGGTACGAGCAGTACTTC
TRBJ2-7	TRBV9	-	TRBD2	15	CASSVGRAGGYEQYF	TGTGCCAGCAGCGTAGGCAGAGCGGGAGGGTACGAGCAGTACTTC
TRBJ2-3	TRBV19	-	TRBD2	15	CASSTGRGGTDTQYF	TGTGCCAGTAGTACGGGGCGGGGGGGCACAGATACGCAGTATTTT
TRBJ1-1	TRBV7-9	-	-	15	CASSLAGMENTEAFF	TGTGCCAGCAGCTTAGCGGGCATGGAGAACACTGAAGCTTTCTTT